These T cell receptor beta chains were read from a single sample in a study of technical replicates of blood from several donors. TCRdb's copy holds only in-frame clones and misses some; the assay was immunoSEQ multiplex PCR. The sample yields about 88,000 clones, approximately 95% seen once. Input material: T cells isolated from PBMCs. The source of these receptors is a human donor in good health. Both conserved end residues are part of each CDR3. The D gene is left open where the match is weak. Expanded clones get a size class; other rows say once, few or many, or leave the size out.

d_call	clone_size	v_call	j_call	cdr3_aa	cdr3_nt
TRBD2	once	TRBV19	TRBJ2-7	CASSMGLAGHGYEQYF	TGTGCCAGTAGTATGGGACTAGCGGGACATGGGTACGAGCAGTACTTC
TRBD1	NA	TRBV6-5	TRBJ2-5	CASRTGTEETQYF	TGTGCCAGCAGGACCGGGACAGAAGAGACCCAGTACTTC
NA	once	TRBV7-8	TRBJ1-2	CASSLDPGLVKNYGYTF	TGTGCCAGCAGCTTAGATCCGGGGTTAGTGAAAAACTATGGCTACACCTTC
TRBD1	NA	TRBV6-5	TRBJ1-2	CASRNGQGEGYTF	TGTGCCAGCAGGAACGGACAGGGAGAGGGCTACACCTTC
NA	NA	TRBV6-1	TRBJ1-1	CATFVTEAFF	TGTGCCACCTTCGTCACTGAAGCTTTCTTT
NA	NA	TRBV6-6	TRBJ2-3	CASSYSFSSRDTQYF	TGTGCCAGCAGTTACTCCTTTTCGTCCCGGGATACGCAGTATTTT
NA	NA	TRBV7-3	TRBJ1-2	CASSLMGLPDYGYTF	TGTGCCAGCAGCTTAATGGGACTGCCAGACTATGGCTACACCTTC
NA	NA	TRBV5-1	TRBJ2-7	CASSPTGNEQYF	TGCGCCAGCAGCCCAACAGGGAACGAGCAGTACTTC
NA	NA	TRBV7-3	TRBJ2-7	CASSFLGGEQYF	TGTGCCAGCAGCTTTTTGGGGGGCGAGCAGTACTTC
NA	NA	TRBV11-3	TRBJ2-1	CASSLDIWVAGMTTDNEQFF	TGTGCCAGCAGCTTAGATATTTGGGTGGCAGGAATGACAACAGACAATGAGCAGTTCTTC
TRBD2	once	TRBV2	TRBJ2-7	CASSGRSSGSYEQYF	TGTGCCAGCAGCGGTCGATCTAGCGGGAGCTACGAGCAGTACTTC
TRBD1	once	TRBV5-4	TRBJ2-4	CASSLQGVRDIQYF	TGTGCCAGCAGCTTGCAGGGGGTTAGGGACATTCAGTACTTC
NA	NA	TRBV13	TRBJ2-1	CASVASRESYNEQFF	TGTGCCAGCGTGGCTTCGCGGGAATCCTACAATGAGCAGTTCTTC
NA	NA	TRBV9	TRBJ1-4	CASSVTLSREKLFF	TGTGCCAGCAGCGTAACTCTCTCCCGCGAAAAACTGTTTTTT
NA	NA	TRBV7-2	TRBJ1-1	CASSLTSMNTEAFF	TGTGCCAGCAGCTTAACCAGTATGAACACTGAAGCTTTCTTT
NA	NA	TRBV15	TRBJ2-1	CATSLLPNEQFF	TGTGCCACCAGCCTATTACCCAATGAGCAGTTCTTC
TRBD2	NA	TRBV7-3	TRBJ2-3	CASSPGLAGTITDTQYF	TGTGCCAGCAGCCCGGGACTAGCGGGGACCATCACAGATACGCAGTATTTT
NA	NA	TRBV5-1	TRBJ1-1	CASSYGQNTEAFF	TGCGCCAGCAGCTATGGACAGAACACTGAAGCTTTCTTT
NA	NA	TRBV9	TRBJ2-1	CASSAVRGIYNEQFF	TGTGCCAGCAGCGCGGTAAGGGGGATCTACAATGAGCAGTTCTTC
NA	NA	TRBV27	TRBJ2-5	CASSPKFREVIETQYF	TGTGCCAGCAGTCCGAAGTTTCGCGAGGTTATAGAGACCCAGTACTTC
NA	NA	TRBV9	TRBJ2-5	CASSVDSMQAQYF	TGTGCCAGCAGCGTAGATAGTATGCAGGCCCAGTACTTC
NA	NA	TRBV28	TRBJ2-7	CASRQGIYEQYF	TGTGCCAGCAGACAGGGAATCTACGAGCAGTACTTC
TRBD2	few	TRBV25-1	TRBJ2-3	CASSPPSGITDTQYF	TGTGCCAGCAGTCCCCCTAGCGGGATCACAGATACGCAGTATTTT
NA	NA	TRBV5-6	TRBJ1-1	CASSSRELNTEAFF	TGTGCCAGCAGCTCTAGAGAACTGAACACTGAAGCTTTCTTT